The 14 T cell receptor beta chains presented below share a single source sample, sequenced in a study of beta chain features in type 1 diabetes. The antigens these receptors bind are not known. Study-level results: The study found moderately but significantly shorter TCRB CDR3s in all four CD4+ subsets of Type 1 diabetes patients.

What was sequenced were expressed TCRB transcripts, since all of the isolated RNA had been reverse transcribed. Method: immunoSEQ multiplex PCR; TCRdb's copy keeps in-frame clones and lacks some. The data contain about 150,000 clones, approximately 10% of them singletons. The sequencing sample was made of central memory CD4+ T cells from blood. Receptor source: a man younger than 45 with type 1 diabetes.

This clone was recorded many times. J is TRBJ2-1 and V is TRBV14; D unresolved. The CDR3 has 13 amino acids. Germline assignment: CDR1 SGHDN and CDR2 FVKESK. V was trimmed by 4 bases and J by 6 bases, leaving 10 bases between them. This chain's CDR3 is CASSPLWANEQFF. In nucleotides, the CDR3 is TGTGCCAGCAGCCCCTTATGGGCCAATGAGCAGTTCTTC.

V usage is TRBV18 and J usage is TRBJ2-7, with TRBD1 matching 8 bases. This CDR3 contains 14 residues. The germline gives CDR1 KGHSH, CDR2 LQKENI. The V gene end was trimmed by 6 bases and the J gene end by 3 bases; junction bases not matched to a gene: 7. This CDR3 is CASSGGQGNYEQYF. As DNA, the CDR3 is TGTGCCAGCTCCGGCGGACAGGGTAACTACGAGCAGTACTTC. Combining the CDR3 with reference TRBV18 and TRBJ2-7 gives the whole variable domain NAGVMQNPRHLVRRRGQEARLRCSPMKGHSHVYWYRQLPEEGLKFMVYLQKENIIDESGMPKERFSAEFPKEGPSILRIQQVVRGDSAAYFCASSGGQGNYEQYFGPGTRLTVT.

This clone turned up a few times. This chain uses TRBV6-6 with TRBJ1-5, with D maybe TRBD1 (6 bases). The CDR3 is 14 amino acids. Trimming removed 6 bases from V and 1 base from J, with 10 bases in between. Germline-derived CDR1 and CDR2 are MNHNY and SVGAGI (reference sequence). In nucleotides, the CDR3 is TGTGCCAGCAGGCAGGGGATCAGCAATCAGCCCCAGCATTTT. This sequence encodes CASRQGISNQPQHF.

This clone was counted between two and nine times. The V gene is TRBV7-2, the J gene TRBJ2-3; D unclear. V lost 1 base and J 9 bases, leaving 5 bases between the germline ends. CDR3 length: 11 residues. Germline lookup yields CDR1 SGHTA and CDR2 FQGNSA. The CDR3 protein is CASSLDKTQYF. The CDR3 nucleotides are TGTGCCAGCAGCTTAGACAAGACGCAGTATTTT.

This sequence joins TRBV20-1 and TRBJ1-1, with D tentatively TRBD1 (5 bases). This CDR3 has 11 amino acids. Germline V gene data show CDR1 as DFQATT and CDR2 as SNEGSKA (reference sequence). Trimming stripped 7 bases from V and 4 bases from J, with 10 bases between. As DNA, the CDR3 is TGCAGTGGCACTCAGGGCACTGAAGCTTTCTTT. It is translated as CSGTQGTEAFF.

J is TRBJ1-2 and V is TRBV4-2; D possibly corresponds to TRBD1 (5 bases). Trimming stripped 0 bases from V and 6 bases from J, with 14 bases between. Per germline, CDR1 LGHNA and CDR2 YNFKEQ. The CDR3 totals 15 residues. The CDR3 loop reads CASSQDRQRVDGYTF. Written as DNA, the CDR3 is TGTGCCAGCAGCCAAGACCGACAGCGTGTGGATGGCTACACCTTC.

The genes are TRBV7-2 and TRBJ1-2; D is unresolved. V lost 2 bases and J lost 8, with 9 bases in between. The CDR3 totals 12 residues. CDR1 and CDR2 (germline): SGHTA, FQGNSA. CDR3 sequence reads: CASSLTGDGYTF. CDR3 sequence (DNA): TGTGCCAGCAGCTTAACGGGAGACGGCTACACCTTC.

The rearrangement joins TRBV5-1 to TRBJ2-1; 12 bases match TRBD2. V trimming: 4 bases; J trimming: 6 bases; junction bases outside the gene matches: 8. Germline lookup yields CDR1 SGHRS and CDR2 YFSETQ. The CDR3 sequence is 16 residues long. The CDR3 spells CASSLDLAGGGNEQFF. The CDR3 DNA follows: TGCGCCAGCAGCCTGGACCTAGCGGGAGGGGGCAATGAGCAGTTCTTC.

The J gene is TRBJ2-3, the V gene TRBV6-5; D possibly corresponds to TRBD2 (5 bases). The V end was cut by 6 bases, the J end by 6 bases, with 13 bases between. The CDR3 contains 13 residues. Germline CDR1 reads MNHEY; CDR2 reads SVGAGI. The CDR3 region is CASRAVHEDTQYF. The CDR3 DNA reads TGTGCCAGCAGAGCGGTCCACGAGGATACGCAGTATTTT.

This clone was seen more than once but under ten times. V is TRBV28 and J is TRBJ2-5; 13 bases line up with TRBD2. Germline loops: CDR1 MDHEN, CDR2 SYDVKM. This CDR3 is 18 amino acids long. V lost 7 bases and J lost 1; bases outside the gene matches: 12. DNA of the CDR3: TGTGCCAGCAACTCGGGACTAGCGGGACCGGGGGGCCAAGAGACCCAGTACTTC. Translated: CASNSGLAGPGGQETQYF.

CDR3 residues: CASGTGLAGTTDTQYF. CDR3 DNA sequence: TGCGCCAGCGGAACAGGACTAGCGGGGACCACAGATACGCAGTATTTT. The rearrangement joins TRBV5-1 to TRBJ2-3; 12 nucleotides match TRBD2. This CDR3 comprises 16 residues. Trimming took 7 bases from V and 2 from J; bases not matched to a gene: 8. The germline gives CDR1 SGHRS, CDR2 YFSETQ.

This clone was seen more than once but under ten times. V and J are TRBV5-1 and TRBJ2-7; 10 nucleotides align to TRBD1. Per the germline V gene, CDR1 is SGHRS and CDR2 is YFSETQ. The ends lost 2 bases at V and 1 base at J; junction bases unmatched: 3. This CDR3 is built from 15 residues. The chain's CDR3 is CASSFTDRGSYEQYF. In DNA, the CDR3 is TGCGCCAGCAGCTTTACGGACAGGGGGTCCTACGAGCAGTACTTC.

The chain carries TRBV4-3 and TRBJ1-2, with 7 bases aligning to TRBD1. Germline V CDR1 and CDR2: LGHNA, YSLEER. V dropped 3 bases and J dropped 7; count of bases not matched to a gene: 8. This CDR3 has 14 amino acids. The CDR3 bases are TGCGCCAGCAGCCATGCCGACAGGGATGTTGGCTACACCTTC. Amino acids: CASSHADRDVGYTF.

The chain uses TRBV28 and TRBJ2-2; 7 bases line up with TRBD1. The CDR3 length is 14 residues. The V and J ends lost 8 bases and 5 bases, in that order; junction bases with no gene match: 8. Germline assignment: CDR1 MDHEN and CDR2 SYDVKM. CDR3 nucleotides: TGTGCCAGCGTCCGACAGGGAAGGACCGGGGAGCTGTTTTTT. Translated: CASVRQGRTGELFF.